This entry features one TCR beta chain sequence. Its target is not known. The germline V gene has CDR1 SGHRS and CDR2 YFSETQ. This CDR3 contains 16 residues. V trimming: 5 bases; J trimming: 1 base; junction bases outside the gene matches: 6. The data originate from a study of T-cell reconstitution after alpha-beta-depleted transplantation in children. Preparing the TCRbeta library involved the use of unique molecular identifiers. TCRdb independently ran MiXCR on the PCR reads; one entry per CDR3 protein. The table has 700,000 to 850,000 distinct CDR3 sequences, less than 20% seen once. Overall study results and limits: Certain patients had high TCRbeta diversity at day 60, and it came from recipient T cells and thymic progenitors that survived. Fresh T-cell production supplied most of the T-cell counts and diversity seen one year after transplant. Several hundred expanded graft clones reportedly were the source of alpha-beta T cells about two months after transplant.

This chain uses TRBV5-1 with TRBJ2-5; 12 nucleotides agree with TRBD2. The TCR originated in a male patient between 5 and 17 years old who had a stem cell transplant for acute lymphoblastic leukemia, so the T cells may come from the graft donor. The specimen was PBMCs, mostly from graft donor cells, collected 360 days after TCRalphabeta/CD19-depleted stem cell transplant. CDR3 loop: CASRQLAGGFQETQYF. In DNA, the CDR3 is TGCGCCAGCAGACAACTAGCGGGAGGTTTCCAAGAGACCCAGTACTTC.